The 19 T cell receptor beta chains given below trace back to one sample, sequenced in a study of blood T cells in healthy people across ages. It was with a sample-barcoded 5' primer and a J-beta primer mix that a second PCR of roughly 6 to 12 cycles was run. One entry per CDR3 protein, called by TCRdb with MiXCR from the 5' RACE reads. The data contain roughly 1,700,000 distinct CDR3 sequences, roughly 30% of them seen just once; the ten biggest clones take up roughly 8.2%. The sample comprised blood. The origin of the receptors is a woman in her thirties in good health.

The chain links TRBV2 to TRBJ2-7, with a tentative D call TRBD2 (6 bases). Germline values: CDR1 SNHLY, CDR2 FYNNEI. V was trimmed by 5 bases and J by 6 bases, leaving 17 bases between them. The CDR3 has 14 amino acids. The CDR3 DNA reads as TGTGCCAGCAGTACCCTCGAAGGACTACTCGAGCAGTACTTC. It yields the protein CASSTLEGLLEQYF.

The chain uses TRBV5-5 and TRBJ1-3, with D perhaps matching TRBD1 (5 bases). The CDR3 covers 14 residues. V was cut by 5 bases and J by 0 bases, with 9 bases left in between. The germline V gene encodes CDR1 SGHKS and CDR2 YYEKEE (reference sequence). The DNA of the CDR3 is TGTGCCAGCAGTGACAGTTACTCTGGAAACACCATATATTTT. This encodes CASSDSYSGNTIYF. Filled out from reference TRBV5-5 and TRBJ1-3, the complete variable domain reads DAGVTQSPTHLIKTRGQQVTLRCSPISGHKSVSWYQQVLGQGPQFIFQYYEKEERGRGNFPDRFSARQFPNYSSELNVNALLLGDSALYLCASSDSYSGNTIYFGEGSWLTVV.

V gene TRBV29-1 combines with J gene TRBJ2-7, with 9 nucleotides matching TRBD2. The CDR3 runs to 15 residues. Germline V CDR1 and CDR2: SQVTM, ANQGSEA. J gave up 0 bases and V 6 bases, and 9 bases lay outside the gene matches. This CDR3 reads CSVHIAGDLSYEQYF. The CDR3 nucleotides read TGCAGCGTCCACATAGCGGGGGACCTCTCCTACGAGCAGTACTTC.

This clonotype was seen only a few times. The V and J genes are TRBV4-1 and TRBJ1-2; D not certain. The CDR3 consists of 13 residues. CDR1 and CDR2 from the germline V gene are MGHRA and YSYEKL. V was clipped by 0 bases and J by 2 bases, with 4 bases between them. The CDR3 loop is CASSQEVNYGYTF. CDR3 DNA sequence: TGCGCCAGCAGCCAAGAGGTGAACTATGGCTACACCTTC.

The sample holds a few counts of this clonotype. The J gene is TRBJ2-1, the V gene TRBV7-6, with D perhaps TRBD1 or TRBD2 (5 bases each). Between the trimmed V and J ends, which lost 0 bases and 9 bases, there was a span of 9 bases. The CDR3 has 13 amino acids. Germline V gene sequence: CDR1 SGHVS, CDR2 FNYEAQ. DNA of the CDR3: TGTGCCAGCAGCTTAGCCCGGGACGGTGAGCAGTTCTTC. Translation: CASSLARDGEQFF.

This clonotype has a count of ten or more. V usage is TRBV7-2 and J usage is TRBJ1-2; D not certain. The CDR3 sequence is 13 residues long. Per germline, CDR1 SGHTA and CDR2 FQGNSA. The V end lost 5 bases, the J end lost 8 bases, and 15 bases lay between the germline ends. Here the CDR3 DNA reads TGTGCCAGCAGCCGCGGGATTCTGGGGGGCTACACCTTC. Amino acid sequence: CASSRGILGGYTF. The whole variable domain, remainder taken from reference TRBV7-2 and TRBJ1-2, is GAGVSQSPSNKVTEKGKDVELRCDPISGHTALYWYRQSLGQGLEFLIYFQGNSAPDKSGLPSDRFSAERTGGSVSTLTIQRTQQEDSAVYLCASSRGILGGYTFGSGTRLTVV.

Ten or more counts support this clonotype. The chain carries TRBV6-2 or TRBV6-3 and TRBJ1-5; 11 nucleotides match TRBD1. In germline, CDR1 is MNHEY, CDR2 SVGEGT. The V and J ends lost 4 bases and 5 bases, in that order; junction bases with no gene match: 4. This CDR3 spans 15 amino acids. DNA of the CDR3: TGTGCCAGCAGTTTCCGGACAGGGGGCCATCAGCCCCAGCATTTT. This sequence encodes CASSFRTGGHQPQHF.

The chain recombines TRBV7-2 with TRBJ2-3; no reliable D call. The germline gives CDR1 SGHTA, CDR2 FQGNSA. CDR3 length: 14 amino acids. Trimming left V 2 bases short and J 2 bases short, with 8 bases between. In DNA, the CDR3 is TGTGCCAGCAGCTTATCGCATGTCACAGATACGCAGTATTTT. Its translation is CASSLSHVTDTQYF.

The V and J genes are TRBV10-3 and TRBJ2-3; either TRBD1 or TRBD2 may fit D (5 bases each). The V end was cut by 3 bases, the J end by 4 bases, with 11 bases between. Germline V gene lookup returns CDR1 ENHRY and CDR2 SYGVKD. The CDR3 totals 14 residues. The CDR3 DNA is TGTGCCATCAGTGACGTGGGGGTTTCAGATACGCAGTATTTT. Translating it yields CAISDVGVSDTQYF.

This clonotype was seen only a few times. At one of its ends the junction is not consistent with the germline gene, which may arise from a read error. The chain is built from TRBV12-5 and TRBJ2-6; 8 bases match TRBD1. Germline V lookup: CDR1 LGHNT, CDR2 FRNRAP. This CDR3 comprises 17 residues. DNA of the CDR3: TGTTCTAGTGGCCCGGGGCAGGGGGCTTCTGGGGCCAACGTCCTGACTTTC. The encoded protein is CSSGPGQGASGANVLTF.

Only a few counts were recorded for this clonotype. This chain uses TRBV24-1 with TRBJ2-1; 8 nucleotides agree with TRBD1. CDR3 length equals 17 residues. The junction had 11 bases not matched to a gene; V was cut back by 1 base and J by 7 bases. Germline assignment: CDR1 KGHDR and CDR2 SFDVKD. Here the CDR3 reads CATSDFGRQGARNEQFF. CDR3 sequence (DNA): TGTGCCACCAGTGATTTCGGACGCCAGGGGGCGCGGAATGAGCAGTTCTTC.

There are a few counts of this clonotype. The genes are TRBV13 and TRBJ1-2; the match to TRBD1 covers 7 bases. The CDR3 runs 14 residues. CDR1 and CDR2 (germline): PRHDT, FYEKMQ (reference sequence). J was trimmed by 5 bases and V by 4 bases; bases with no gene match: 7. CDR3 nucleotides: TGTGCCAGCAGCTCAGGGGGAGCTGAGTATGGCTACACCTTC. Its protein product is CASSSGGAEYGYTF.

The chain uses TRBV7-2 and TRBJ1-2; TRBD1 agrees at 7 bases. With V trimmed by 5 bases and J by 0 bases, 9 bases remained unmatched. CDR1 and CDR2 from the germline V gene are SGHTA and FQGNSA. The CDR3 has 16 residues. CDR3 loop: CASSPGGVGSNYGYTF. The CDR3 DNA reads TGTGCCAGCAGCCCAGGGGGGGTCGGATCTAACTATGGCTACACCTTC. The entire variable domain, with the rest obtained from reference TRBV7-2 and TRBJ1-2, is as follows: GAGVSQSPSNKVTEKGKDVELRCDPISGHTALYWYRQSLGQGLEFLIYFQGNSAPDKSGLPSDRFSAERTGGSVSTLTIQRTQQEDSAVYLCASSPGGVGSNYGYTFGSGTRLTVV.

This clonotype was seen more than once but under ten times. The chain carries TRBV7-2 and TRBJ1-5; 8 bases align to TRBD1. CDR3 length: 18 residues. Germline V gene sequence: CDR1 SGHTA, CDR2 FQGNSA. V lost 5 bases to trimming and J lost 0 bases; unmatched junction nucleotides: 12. For the CDR3, the DNA is TGTGCCAGCAGCGGCGGACAGGGCCGCTTCTATAGCAATCAGCCCCAGCATTTT. Translated, it gives CASSGGQGRFYSNQPQHF. The full variable domain, its missing parts supplied by reference TRBV7-2 and TRBJ1-5, is GAGVSQSPSNKVTEKGKDVELRCDPISGHTALYWYRQSLGQGLEFLIYFQGNSAPDKSGLPSDRFSAERTGGSVSTLTIQRTQQEDSAVYLCASSGGQGRFYSNQPQHFGDGTRLSIL.

With respect to this clonotype: One junction end does not reproduce the germline sequence, and a read error may be involved. This chain uses TRBV6-2 or TRBV6-3 with TRBJ1-1; 7 bases are a match to TRBD1. This CDR3 is 12 amino acids long. Looked up from germline, CDR1 is MNHEY and CDR2 is SVGEGT. For the CDR3, the DNA is TGTGCCGGCAGTTCCGGGACAGACGAAGCTTTCTTT. Translating it yields CAGSSGTDEAFF.

The genes are TRBV14 and TRBJ2-1; possibly TRBD2 for D (6 bases). The V gene's germline CDR1 is SGHDN and CDR2 FVKESK. Trimming shortened V by 1 base and J by 7 bases, and 11 bases separated the two germline ends. CDR3 size: 14 residues. The CDR3 protein is CASSQVGGGNEQFF. In DNA form, the CDR3 reads TGTGCCAGCAGCCAAGTCGGTGGGGGGAATGAGCAGTTCTTC.

This sequence joins TRBV14 and TRBJ1-2, with 9 bases lining up with TRBD1. V trimming: 8 bases; J trimming: 4 bases; junction bases outside the gene matches: 17. Germline lookup yields CDR1 SGHDN and CDR2 FVKESK. CDR3 size: 17 residues. CDR3 amino acids: CASRPLSGTGSFYGYTF. Here the CDR3 DNA reads TGTGCCAGCCGACCTCTATCGGGGACAGGGTCCTTCTATGGCTACACCTTC.

This clonotype was recorded a few times. The rearrangement links TRBV29-1 to TRBJ1-1; D gene unclear. The length of the CDR3 is 12 residues. V gave up 5 bases and J gave up 1 base, with 8 bases separating them. Germline CDR1 reads SQVTM; CDR2 reads ANQGSEA. The CDR3 DNA reads TGCAGCGTTCGGGCGTGGAACACTGAAGCTTTCTTT. As protein: CSVRAWNTEAFF.

This clonotype was detected a few times. The junction and the germline gene differ at one end; a read error may be behind it. This chain links TRBV7-9 with TRBJ2-1, with TRBD1 matching 8 bases. Per germline, CDR1 SEHNR and CDR2 FQNEAQ (reference sequence). This CDR3 has 18 residues. The CDR3 sequence is CASSLGRQGRGLRNEQFF. CDR3 coding DNA: TGTGCCAGCAGCTTAGGCCGACAGGGGAGAGGCTTGCGCAATGAACAGTTCTTC.